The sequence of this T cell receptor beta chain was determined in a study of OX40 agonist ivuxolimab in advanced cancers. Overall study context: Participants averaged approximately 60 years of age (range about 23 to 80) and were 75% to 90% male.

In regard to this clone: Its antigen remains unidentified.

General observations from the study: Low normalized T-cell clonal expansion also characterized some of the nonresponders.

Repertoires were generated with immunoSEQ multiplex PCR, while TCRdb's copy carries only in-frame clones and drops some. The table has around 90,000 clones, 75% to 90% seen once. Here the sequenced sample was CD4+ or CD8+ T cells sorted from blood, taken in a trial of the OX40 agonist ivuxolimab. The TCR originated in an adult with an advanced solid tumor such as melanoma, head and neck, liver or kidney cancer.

CDR3 in amino acids: CASSLDLGQSIGYTQYF. The DNA of the CDR3 is TGTGCCAGCAGCTTAGACTTGGGACAGAGTATCGGATATACGCAGTATTTT. The J gene is TRBJ2-3, the V gene TRBV7-9, with TRBD1 matching 7 bases. The CDR3 sequence is 17 residues long. Trimming cost V 1 base and J 7 bases; bases outside gene matches: 14. CDR1 and CDR2 from the germline V gene are SEHNR and FQNEAQ (reference sequence).